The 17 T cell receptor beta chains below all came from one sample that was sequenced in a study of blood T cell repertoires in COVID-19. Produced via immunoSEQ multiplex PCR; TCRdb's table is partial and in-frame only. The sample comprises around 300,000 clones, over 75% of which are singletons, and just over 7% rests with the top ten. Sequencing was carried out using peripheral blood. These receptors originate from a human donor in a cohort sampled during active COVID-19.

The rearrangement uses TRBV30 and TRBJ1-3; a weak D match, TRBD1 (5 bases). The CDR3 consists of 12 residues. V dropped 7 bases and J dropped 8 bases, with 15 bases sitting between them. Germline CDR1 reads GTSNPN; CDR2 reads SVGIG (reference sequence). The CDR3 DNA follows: TGTGCCTCCCGGGACTCAAGGGACACCATATATTTT. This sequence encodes CASRDSRDTIYF.

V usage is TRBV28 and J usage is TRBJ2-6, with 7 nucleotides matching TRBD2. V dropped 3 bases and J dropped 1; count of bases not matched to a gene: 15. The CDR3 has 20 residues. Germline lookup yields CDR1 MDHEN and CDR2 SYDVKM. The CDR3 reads CASSFLKLGGRQSGANVLTF. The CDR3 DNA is TGTGCCAGCAGTTTCCTTAAATTGGGGGGGAGGCAATCTGGGGCCAACGTCCTGACTTTC.

CDR3 loop: CASSYRLQGGSYGYTF. CDR3 nucleotide sequence: TGTGCCAGCAGTTACCGATTGCAGGGAGGGAGCTATGGCTACACCTTC. This chain joins TRBV6-5 and TRBJ1-2; possibly TRBD1 for D (5 bases). The CDR3 has 16 amino acids. The germline V gene encodes CDR1 MNHEY and CDR2 SVGAGI. Trimming took 2 bases from V and 4 from J, leaving 17 bases between them.

The CDR3 sequence is CASSSGPVNTEAFF. CDR3 nucleotides: TGTGCCAGCAGCTCAGGGCCCGTGAACACTGAAGCTTTCTTT. V gene TRBV7-3 combines with J gene TRBJ1-1, with D tentatively TRBD1 (5 bases). This CDR3 has 14 amino acids. Trimming removed 4 bases at V and 0 bases at J, with 9 bases between. CDR1 is SGHTA and CDR2 is FQGTGA in the germline V gene.

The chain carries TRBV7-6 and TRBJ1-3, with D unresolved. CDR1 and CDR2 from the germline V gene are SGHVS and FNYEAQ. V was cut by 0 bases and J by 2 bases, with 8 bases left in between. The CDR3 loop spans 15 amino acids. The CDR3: CASSLARKTGNTIYF. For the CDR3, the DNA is TGTGCCAGCAGCTTAGCGCGCAAGACTGGAAACACCATATATTTT.

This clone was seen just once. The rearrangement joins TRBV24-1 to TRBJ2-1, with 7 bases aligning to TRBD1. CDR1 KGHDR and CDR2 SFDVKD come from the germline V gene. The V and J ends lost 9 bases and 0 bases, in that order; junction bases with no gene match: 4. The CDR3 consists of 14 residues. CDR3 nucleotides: TGTGCCACCGGACAGGTTCTCTCCTACAATGAGCAGTTCTTC. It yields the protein CATGQVLSYNEQFF.

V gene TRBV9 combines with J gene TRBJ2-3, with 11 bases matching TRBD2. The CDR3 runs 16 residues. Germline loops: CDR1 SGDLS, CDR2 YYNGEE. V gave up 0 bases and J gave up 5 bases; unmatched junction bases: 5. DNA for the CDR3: TGTGCCAGCAGCGTAGATATAGCGGGGGGGCAAGATACGCAGTATTTT. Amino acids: CASSVDIAGGQDTQYF.

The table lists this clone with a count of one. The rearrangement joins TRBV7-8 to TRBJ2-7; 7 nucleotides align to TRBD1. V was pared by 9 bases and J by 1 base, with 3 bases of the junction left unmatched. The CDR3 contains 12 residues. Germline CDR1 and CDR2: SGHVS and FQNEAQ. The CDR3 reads CASRGHSYEQYF. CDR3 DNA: TGTGCCAGTAGGGGGCATTCCTACGAGCAGTACTTC.

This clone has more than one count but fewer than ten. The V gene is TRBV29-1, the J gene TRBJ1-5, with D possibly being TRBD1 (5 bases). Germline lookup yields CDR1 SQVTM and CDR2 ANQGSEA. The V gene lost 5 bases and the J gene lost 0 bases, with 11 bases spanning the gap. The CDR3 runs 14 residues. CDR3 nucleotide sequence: TGCAGCGTTAGGGGCCGAGATAGCAATCAGCCCCAGCATTTT. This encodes CSVRGRDSNQPQHF.

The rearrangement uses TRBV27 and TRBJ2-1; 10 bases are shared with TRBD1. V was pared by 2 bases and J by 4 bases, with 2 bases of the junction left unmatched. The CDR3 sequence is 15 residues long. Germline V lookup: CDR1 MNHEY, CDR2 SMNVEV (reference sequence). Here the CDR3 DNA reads TGTGCCAGCAGTTTAGGGACAGGGGTATACAATGAGCAGTTCTTC. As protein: CASSLGTGVYNEQFF.

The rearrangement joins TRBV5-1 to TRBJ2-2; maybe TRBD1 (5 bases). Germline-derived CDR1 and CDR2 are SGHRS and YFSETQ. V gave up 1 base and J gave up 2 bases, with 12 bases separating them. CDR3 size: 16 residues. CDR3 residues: CASSLKGDKNTGELFF. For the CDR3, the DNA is TGCGCCAGCAGCTTGAAAGGGGATAAAAACACCGGGGAGCTGTTTTTT. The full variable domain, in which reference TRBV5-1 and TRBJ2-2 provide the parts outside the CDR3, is KAGVTQTPRYLIKTRGQQVTLSCSPISGHRSVSWYQQTPGQGLQFLFEYFSETQRNKGNFPGRFSGRQFSNSRSEMNVSTLELGDSALYLCASSLKGDKNTGELFFGEGSRLTVL.

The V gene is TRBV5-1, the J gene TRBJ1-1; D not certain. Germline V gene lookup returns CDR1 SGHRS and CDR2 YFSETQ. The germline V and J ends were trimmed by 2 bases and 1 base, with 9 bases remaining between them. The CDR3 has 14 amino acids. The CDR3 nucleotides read TGCGCCAGCAGCTTCTACGTAGAGAACACTGAAGCTTTCTTT. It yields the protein CASSFYVENTEAFF.

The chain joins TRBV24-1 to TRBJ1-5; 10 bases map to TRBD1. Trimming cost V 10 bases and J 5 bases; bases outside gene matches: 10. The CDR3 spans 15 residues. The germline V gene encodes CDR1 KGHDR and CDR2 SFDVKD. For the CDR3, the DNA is TGTGCCACGGATGAAGTCGGGACAGGGGATCAGCCCCAGCATTTT. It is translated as CATDEVGTGDQPQHF.

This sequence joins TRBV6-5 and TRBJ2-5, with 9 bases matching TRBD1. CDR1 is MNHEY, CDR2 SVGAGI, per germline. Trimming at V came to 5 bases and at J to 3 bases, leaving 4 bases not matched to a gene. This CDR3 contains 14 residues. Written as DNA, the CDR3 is TGTGCCAGCAGTCTCCGGGACAGGGAAGAGACCCAGTACTTC. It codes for CASSLRDREETQYF.

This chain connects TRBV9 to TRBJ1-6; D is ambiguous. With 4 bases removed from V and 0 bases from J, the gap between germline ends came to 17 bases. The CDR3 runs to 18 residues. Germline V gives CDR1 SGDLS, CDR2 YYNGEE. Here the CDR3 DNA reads TGTGCCAGCAGCCCTCGGGAGGCCGTTAGCTCCTATAATTCACCCCTCCACTTT. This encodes CASSPREAVSSYNSPLHF.

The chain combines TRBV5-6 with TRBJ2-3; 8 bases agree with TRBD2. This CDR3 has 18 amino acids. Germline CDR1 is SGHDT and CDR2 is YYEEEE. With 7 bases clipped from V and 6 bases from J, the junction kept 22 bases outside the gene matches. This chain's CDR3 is CASCWEGVGGGHSDTQYF. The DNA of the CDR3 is TGTGCCAGCTGCTGGGAGGGTGTGGGCGGGGGGCATTCCGATACGCAGTATTTT.

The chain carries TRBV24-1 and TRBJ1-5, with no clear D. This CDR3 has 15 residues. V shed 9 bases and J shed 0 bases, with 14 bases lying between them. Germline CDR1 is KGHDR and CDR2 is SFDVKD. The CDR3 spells CATGGGEYSNQPQHF. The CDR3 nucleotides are TGTGCCACCGGTGGCGGAGAGTATAGCAATCAGCCCCAGCATTTT.